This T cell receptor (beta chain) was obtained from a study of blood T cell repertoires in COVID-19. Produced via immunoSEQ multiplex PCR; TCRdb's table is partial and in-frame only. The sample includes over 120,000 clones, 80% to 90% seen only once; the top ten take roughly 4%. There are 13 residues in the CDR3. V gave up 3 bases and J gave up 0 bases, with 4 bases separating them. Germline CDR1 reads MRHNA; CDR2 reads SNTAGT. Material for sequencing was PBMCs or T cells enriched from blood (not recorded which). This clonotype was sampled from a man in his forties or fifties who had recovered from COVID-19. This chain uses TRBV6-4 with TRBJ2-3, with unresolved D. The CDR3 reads CASSEQSTDTQYF. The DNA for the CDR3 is TGTGCCAGCAGTGAACAGAGCACAGATACGCAGTATTTT.